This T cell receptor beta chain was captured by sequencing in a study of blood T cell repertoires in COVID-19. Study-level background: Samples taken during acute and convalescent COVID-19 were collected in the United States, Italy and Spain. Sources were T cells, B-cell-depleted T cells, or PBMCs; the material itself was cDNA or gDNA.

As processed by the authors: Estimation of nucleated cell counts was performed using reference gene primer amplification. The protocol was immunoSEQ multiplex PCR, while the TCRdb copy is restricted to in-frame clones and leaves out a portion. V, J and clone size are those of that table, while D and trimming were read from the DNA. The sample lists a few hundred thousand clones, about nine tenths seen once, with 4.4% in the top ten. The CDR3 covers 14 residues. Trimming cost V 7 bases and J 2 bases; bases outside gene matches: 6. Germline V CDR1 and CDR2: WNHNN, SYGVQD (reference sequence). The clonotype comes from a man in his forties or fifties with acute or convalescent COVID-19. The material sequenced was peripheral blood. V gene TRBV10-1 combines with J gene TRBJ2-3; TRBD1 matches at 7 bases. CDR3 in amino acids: CASKAGQDTDTQYF. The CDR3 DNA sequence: TGCGCCAGCAAAGCCGGACAGGACACAGATACGCAGTATTTT.